This record concerns one T cell receptor (beta chain) sequence. The sample is drawn from a study of blood T cell repertoires in COVID-19. As for the study in general: Specimens from acute and convalescent COVID-19 originated in the United States, Italy and Spain. In each case, the material was cDNA or gDNA derived from T cells, B-cell-depleted T cells, or PBMCs.

Trimming removed 3 bases at V and 4 bases at J, with 3 bases between. This CDR3 is built from 11 residues. Germline V gives CDR1 KGHDR, CDR2 SFDVKD. Source study methods: It was from reference gene primer amplification that nucleated cell counts were estimated. TCRdb's copy holds only in-frame clones and misses some; the assay was immunoSEQ multiplex PCR. That table gives V, J and clone size, and the DNA gave D and trimming. The table includes fewer than 200,000 clones, approximately 82% detected once. The TCR was taken from a woman between 55 and 75 years old with acute COVID-19. Sample: PBMCs or T cells enriched from blood (not recorded which). The V call is TRBV24-1, the J call TRBJ2-7; D not resolved. CDR3 sequence reads: CATSDPYEQYF. The DNA of the CDR3 is TGTGCCACCAGTGATCCTTACGAGCAGTACTTC.